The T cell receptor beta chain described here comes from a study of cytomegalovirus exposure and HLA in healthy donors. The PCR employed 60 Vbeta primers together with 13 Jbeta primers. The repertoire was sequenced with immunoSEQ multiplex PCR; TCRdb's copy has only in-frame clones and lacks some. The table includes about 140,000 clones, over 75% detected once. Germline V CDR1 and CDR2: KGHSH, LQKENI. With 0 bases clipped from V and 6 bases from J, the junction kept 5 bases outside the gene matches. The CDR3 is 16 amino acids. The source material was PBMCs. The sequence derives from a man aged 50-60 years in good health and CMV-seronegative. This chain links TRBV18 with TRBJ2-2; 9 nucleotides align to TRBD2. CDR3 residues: CASSPPKASGAGELFF. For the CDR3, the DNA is TGTGCCAGCTCACCACCGAAGGCTAGCGGGGCCGGGGAGCTGTTTTTT.